These T cell receptor beta chains were read from a single sample in a study of OX40 agonist ivuxolimab in advanced cancers. Generated by immunoSEQ multiplex PCR, the TCRdb table keeps only in-frame clones and is missing some. Of some 81,000 clones listed, 70% to 90% are singletons. The sample was CD4+ or CD8+ T cells sorted from blood, taken in a trial of the OX40 agonist ivuxolimab. Receptor source: an adult with an advanced solid tumor such as melanoma, head and neck, liver or kidney cancer. The CDR3 runs from the conserved cysteine through the conserved F or W. A D gene is named only where the DNA matches it firmly. A clone size is listed for some rows: how often the clone was seen (once, few, many), or a class if it is expanded.

v_call	clone_size	d_call	j_call	cdr3_nt	cdr3_aa
TRBV9	NA	TRBD1	TRBJ1-4	TGTGCCAGCAGCGCTGGACAGGGGGCGGAAAAACTGTTTTTT	CASSAGQGAEKLFF
TRBV6-5	once	NA	TRBJ1-6	TGTGCCAGCAGTTGGACAACTAATTCACCCCTCCACTTT	CASSWTTNSPLHF
TRBV5-6	NA	TRBD1	TRBJ1-2	TGTGCCAGCAGCTTGGCGCCGACAGGGGATAACTATGGCTACACCTTC	CASSLAPTGDNYGYTF
TRBV27	few	NA	TRBJ1-1	TGTGCCAGCAGTCTGAACAGGGTAGCTGAAGCTTTCTTT	CASSLNRVAEAFF
TRBV9	NA	TRBD2	TRBJ2-3	TGTGCCAGCAGCGTAGCGCTAGCGGGGGGTCATAGCACAGATACGCAGTATTTT	CASSVALAGGHSTDTQYF
TRBV2	NA	TRBD1	TRBJ1-3	TGTGCCAGCAGTGGACAGGGTTTTTCTGGAAACACCATATATTTT	CASSGQGFSGNTIYF
TRBV13	NA	NA	TRBJ1-5	TGTGCCAGCAGCTTAGGAGAAAATCAGCCCCAGCATTTT	CASSLGENQPQHF
TRBV5-1	NA	NA	TRBJ1-5	TGCGCCAGCAGCGTCGGGGAGATCAATCAGCCCCAGCATTTT	CASSVGEINQPQHF
TRBV18	NA	TRBD1	TRBJ1-2	TGTGCCAGCTCCCGGGGACAGGGAGAGAACTATGGCTACACCTTC	CASSRGQGENYGYTF
TRBV5-1	NA	TRBD1	TRBJ2-1	TGCGCCAGCAGCTTGGAACACAGGGGGCTGTGGTATGAGCAGTTCTTC	CASSLEHRGLWYEQFF
TRBV6-5	NA	TRBD1	TRBJ2-7	TGTGCCAGCAGACGAAGCGACAGGGGTTCCTACGAGCAGTACTTC	CASRRSDRGSYEQYF
TRBV4-2	NA	NA	TRBJ1-3	TGTGCCAGCAGCCAAAATTCTGGAAACACCATATATTTT	CASSQNSGNTIYF
TRBV15	few	TRBD2	TRBJ2-3	TGTGCCACCAGCAGAGATCTCTCGGCTAGCGGGGGCCCAGATACGCAGTATTTT	CATSRDLSASGGPDTQYF
TRBV10-2	NA	NA	TRBJ2-3	TGCGCCAGCAGTGAGGGCGACAGGTTTGCTAGCACAGATACGCAGTATTTT	CASSEGDRFASTDTQYF
TRBV7-9	NA	NA	TRBJ1-5	TGTGCCAGCAGCTTAGCGGGGGGGTCCAGTCAGCCCCAGCATTTT	CASSLAGGSSQPQHF
TRBV5-1	NA	NA	TRBJ2-1	TGCGCCAGCAGCTCCGGGGGCCGGAGTGCGCAGTTCTTC	CASSSGGRSAQFF
TRBV30	NA	NA	TRBJ2-3	TGTGCCTGGATGATTTCGGGCACAGATACGCAGTATTTT	CAWMISGTDTQYF
TRBV7-2	NA	NA	TRBJ2-7	TGTGCCAGCAGCTCGGGGCTTACCTACGAGCAGTACTTC	CASSSGLTYEQYF
TRBV6-5	NA	NA	TRBJ2-2	TGTGCCAGCAGTTTCCGGGGCGGGGAGCTGTTTTTT	CASSFRGGELFF
TRBV29-1	NA	TRBD1	TRBJ1-1	TGCAGCGCCTCAGACAGGGGGCTTGGGGACACTGAAGCTTTCTTT	CSASDRGLGDTEAFF
TRBV9	NA	TRBD1	TRBJ2-7	TGTGCCAGCAGCGTAGATACCGGGACAGTCGTCGGCGAGCAGTACTTC	CASSVDTGTVVGEQYF
TRBV2	few	NA	TRBJ1-5	TGTGCCAGCAGTAGACAGGCCCCGGGTCAGCCCCAGCATTTT	CASSRQAPGQPQHF
TRBV6-5	NA	NA	TRBJ1-1	TGTGCCAGCAGTTACGGGGGGAGCTTAGGTGCTTTCTTT	CASSYGGSLGAFF
TRBV5-6	once	NA	TRBJ2-7	TGTGCCAGCAGCCCTTATAAGGGGGGCCGCTTCTACGAGCAGTACTTC	CASSPYKGGRFYEQYF
TRBV11-2	once	NA	TRBJ2-1	TGTGCCAGCAGCTTAGGTGGGACTGGCAATGAGCAGTTCTTC	CASSLGGTGNEQFF
TRBV6-6	NA	TRBD1	TRBJ2-7	TGTGCCGCGAAGGGACAGGGGATCTACGAGCAGTACTTC	CAAKGQGIYEQYF
TRBV6-5	NA	NA	TRBJ2-2	TGTGCCAGCAGTTACAGTACAGGCGCCGGGGAGCTGTTTTTT	CASSYSTGAGELFF
TRBV5-8	NA	NA	TRBJ2-6	TGTGCCAGCAGCCTAGGGAACTCTGGGGCCAACGTCCTGACTTTC	CASSLGNSGANVLTF
TRBV5-1	NA	TRBD2	TRBJ2-3	TGCGCCAGCAGCCTACGGACTAGCGGGGGAGATACGCAGTATTTT	CASSLRTSGGDTQYF
TRBV7-2	NA	NA	TRBJ1-4	TGTGCCAGCAGCTTAGATGGGGGCCGTGAAAAACTGTTTTTT	CASSLDGGREKLFF
TRBV7-3	once	NA	TRBJ2-1	TGTGCCAGCAGCGAACAGGCCCCGGATGAGCAGTTCTTC	CASSEQAPDEQFF
TRBV6-5	NA	TRBD1	TRBJ1-3	TGTGCCAGCAGTCGACAGGGGGATGACACCATATATTTT	CASSRQGDDTIYF
TRBV7-6	NA	NA	TRBJ1-1	TGTGCCAGCAGCTTAGCGCCCCCCACAGAGATGAACACTGAAGCTTTCTTT	CASSLAPPTEMNTEAFF
TRBV6-1	NA	TRBD1	TRBJ2-1	TGTGCCAGCAGGGTAGGGACAGCTCAGAATGAGCAGTTCTTC	CASRVGTAQNEQFF
TRBV18	NA	TRBD1	TRBJ1-2	TGTGCCAGCTCTTCGGACAGGGGAAGGGGCGGCTACACCTTC	CASSSDRGRGGYTF
TRBV4-3	NA	TRBD1	TRBJ1-2	TGCGCCAGCAGCCAAACAACAGGGGGCGCGATTAATGGCTACACCTTC	CASSQTTGGAINGYTF
TRBV9	NA	NA	TRBJ2-3	TGTGCCAGCAGCCGGGACGTTGGGGATACGCAGTATTTT	CASSRDVGDTQYF
TRBV5-4	NA	TRBD1	TRBJ1-1	TGTGCCAGCAGCCTGGAGGGGGCAGCCCATTGGAGGAACACTGAAGCTTTCTTT	CASSLEGAAHWRNTEAFF
TRBV10-1	NA	NA	TRBJ1-1	TGCGCCAGCCGCCCCCGGGAAAACGGGGAAATGAACACTGAAGCTTTCTTT	CASRPRENGEMNTEAFF
TRBV6-6	NA	NA	TRBJ2-7	TGTGCCAGCAGTTACTCGACGGACAACGAGCAGTACTTC	CASSYSTDNEQYF
TRBV5-1	NA	NA	TRBJ2-2	TGCGCCAGCAGCTTCTCCTCCTCGAACACCGGGGAGCTGTTTTTT	CASSFSSSNTGELFF
TRBV2	NA	NA	TRBJ2-3	TGTGCCAGCAGCCGAACCGAGGGCGAGACGGATACGCAGTATTTT	CASSRTEGETDTQYF
TRBV9	NA	TRBD1	TRBJ2-3	TGTGCCAGCAGCGTCGGACAGGGGATAATCACAGATACGCAGTATTTT	CASSVGQGIITDTQYF
TRBV9	NA	NA	TRBJ1-4	TGTGCCAGCAGCGACCCTTTAGGCGCCGTGGGTGAAAAACTGTTTTTT	CASSDPLGAVGEKLFF
TRBV5-8	few	TRBD1	TRBJ1-5	TGTGCCAGCAGCTTGGGACAGGGGGGGAGTCAGCCCCAGCATTTT	CASSLGQGGSQPQHF
TRBV2	NA	NA	TRBJ1-4	TGTGCCAGCAGTTTTAACCCCTTTGAAAAACTGTTTTTT	CASSFNPFEKLFF
TRBV5-8	once	NA	TRBJ1-3	TGTGCCAGCAGCGACTGGAGCTCTGGAAACACCATATATTTT	CASSDWSSGNTIYF
TRBV2	NA	NA	TRBJ1-2	TGTGCCAGCAGTCCGGGGGGATATGGCTACACCTTC	CASSPGGYGYTF
TRBV10-3	NA	TRBD1	TRBJ1-1	TGTGCCATCAGTGGGGGGACAGGCCAATTTCATACTGAAGCTTTCTTT	CAISGGTGQFHTEAFF
TRBV25-1	NA	TRBD1	TRBJ2-1	TGTGCCAGCAGGAGAGGGGGCCCCTCCTACAATGAGCAGTTCTTC	CASRRGGPSYNEQFF
TRBV27	NA	TRBD1	TRBJ1-2	TGTGCCAGCATCGCGCGGGACAGGGGTGGGTATGGCTACACCTTC	CASIARDRGGYGYTF
TRBV11-2	NA	NA	TRBJ2-3	TGTGCCAGCAGCTTACAGGCCACGCACACAGATACGCAGTATTTT	CASSLQATHTDTQYF
TRBV7-2	NA	NA	TRBJ1-4	TGTGCCAGCAGCTTAGGGGGGCTGGGTGAAAAACTGTTTTTT	CASSLGGLGEKLFF